This T cell receptor beta chain was recorded in a study of cytomegalovirus exposure and HLA in healthy donors. Study-wide points: V- and J-gene trimming in TCR beta was tied to a missense DCLRE1C variant by an analysis performed later. Researchers left out some V segments, among them TRBV6-2 and TRBV6-3, as indistinguishable.

The CDR3 covers 15 residues. From germline, CDR1 is SGHNT and CDR2 YYREEE (reference sequence). The J segment lost 2 bases and the V segment lost 2 bases, leaving 7 bases of the junction unmatched. This PCR relied on a set of 60 Vbeta primers and 13 Jbeta primers. Method: immunoSEQ multiplex PCR; TCRdb's copy keeps in-frame clones and lacks some. The data show just over 150,000 clones, around 80% seen once. In the case of this clone: Its cognate antigen is unknown.

The V call is TRBV5-4, the J call TRBJ2-7, with 7 bases identical to TRBD2. This sequence was found in a man younger than 35 in good health and CMV-seronegative. Material for sequencing was PBMCs. CDR3 sequence (DNA): TGTGCCAGCAGCTTCAAAAGCGGGGCCCCCTACGAGCAGTACTTC. Translating it yields CASSFKSGAPYEQYF.